This TCR beta chain was obtained from a study of graft-versus-host responses after intestinal transplantation. About the study: Following induction with anti-thymocyte globulin, all recipients were given tacrolimus and steroids for two to four years.

This CDR3 region has 14 residues. With 6 bases clipped from V and 0 bases from J, the junction kept 4 bases outside the gene matches. Germline CDR1 reads SQVTM; CDR2 reads ANQGSEA. The method was immunoSEQ multiplex PCR; TCRdb's version includes in-frame clones alone and lacks a portion of them. The sample includes about 130,000 clones, around 90% seen only once; the top ten take 0.19%. Study-wide results and caveats: Researchers found GvH clones in recipient marrow, and some showed up first in ileum or blood. Early post-transplant HvG declines were associated with peak circulating GvH clone levels.

Worth noting for this clone: Its target is not known.

This receptor was identified in a human donor who received an intestinal transplant. The source material was unstimulated CD4+ T cells sorted from spleen or lymph node cells, sampled before intestinal transplant. This chain uses TRBV29-1 with TRBJ1-5, with 8 bases that match TRBD1. CDR3 in DNA: TGCAGCGTCAGGACAGGGCTTAGCAATCAGCCCCAGCATTTT. Amino acids: CSVRTGLSNQPQHF.